This TCR beta chain was sequenced during a study of blood T cells in healthy people across ages. A second roughly 6 to 11 cycle PCR used barcoded and J-beta primers. One entry per CDR3 protein, called by TCRdb with MiXCR from the 5' RACE reads. Of 850,000 to 1,100,000 distinct CDR3 sequences listed, around two fifths were seen once; the top ten hold less than 15%. Germline CDR1 SGHTA, CDR2 FQGNSA. Trimming left V 1 base short and J 2 bases short, with 15 bases between. The CDR3 covers 16 residues. This clonotype was counted a few times. Material for sequencing was blood. The receptor's source is a man between 18 and 35 years old in good health. V is TRBV7-2 and J is TRBJ2-7; a weak D match, TRBD2 (5 bases). The CDR3 loop is CASSLGLAPTPYEQYF. The CDR3 DNA follows: TGTGCCAGCAGCTTAGGGCTAGCACCGACCCCCTACGAGCAGTACTTC.